This TCR beta chain comes out of a study of blood T cell repertoires in COVID-19. Study information: The United States, Italy and Spain provided the acute and convalescent COVID-19 samples. Sources were T cells, B-cell-depleted T cells, or PBMCs; the material itself was cDNA or gDNA.

In germline, CDR1 is LGHNA, CDR2 YSLEER. J gave up 2 bases and V 3 bases, and 19 bases lay outside the gene matches. The CDR3 has 19 amino acids. Source study methods: Estimates of nucleated cell counts were drawn from the amplification of reference gene primers. Assay used: immunoSEQ multiplex PCR; TCRdb lists only in-frame clones, some missing. V, J and clone size are taken as reported in that table, and D and trimming were inferred from the DNA itself. The sample carries about 60,000 clones, about 86% recorded once. The chain links TRBV4-3 to TRBJ2-7; 7 bases fit TRBD2. The sequenced sample was peripheral blood. The sequence was collected from a human donor in a cohort sampled during active COVID-19. The CDR3 sequence is CASSHQIGAGGGPPYEQYF. In DNA form, the CDR3 reads TGCGCCAGCAGCCATCAGATAGGGGCCGGCGGGGGTCCTCCCTACGAGCAGTACTTC.